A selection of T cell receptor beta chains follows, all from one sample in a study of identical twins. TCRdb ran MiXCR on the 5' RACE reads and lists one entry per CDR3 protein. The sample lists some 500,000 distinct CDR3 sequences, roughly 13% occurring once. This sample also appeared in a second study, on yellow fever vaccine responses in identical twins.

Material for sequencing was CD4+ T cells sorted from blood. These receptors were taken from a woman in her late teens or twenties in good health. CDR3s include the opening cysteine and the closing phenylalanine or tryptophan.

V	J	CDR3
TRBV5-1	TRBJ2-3	CASSQGAGRTDTQYF
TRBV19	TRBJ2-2	CASSILAGGELFF
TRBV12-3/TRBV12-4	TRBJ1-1	CASSTGQGAGTEAFF
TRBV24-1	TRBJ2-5	CARNRDRNKETQYF
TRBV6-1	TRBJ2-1	CASSRGRLAGGWEQFF
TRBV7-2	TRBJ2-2	CASSLALGRTGELFF
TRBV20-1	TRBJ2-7	CSAGTDGRARSYEQYF
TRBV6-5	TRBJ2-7	CASSYRGLAGWYF
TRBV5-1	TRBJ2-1	CASSLAGGRIDEQFF
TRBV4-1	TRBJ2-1	CASSHRVGNEQFF
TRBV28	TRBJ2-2	CASSSTSPNTGELFF
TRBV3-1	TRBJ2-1	CASSPIPSVSYNEQFF
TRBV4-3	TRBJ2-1	CASSQDTSEYNEQFF
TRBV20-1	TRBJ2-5	CSARMTGRNQETQYF
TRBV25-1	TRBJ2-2	CASRGPGGGTGELFF
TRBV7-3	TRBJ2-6	CASSSRTDSGANVLTF
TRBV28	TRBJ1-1	CASSLFPTTERGRRTEAFF
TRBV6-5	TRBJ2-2	CASSYFKNTGELFF
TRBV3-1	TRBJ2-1	CASSQGASTYNEQFF
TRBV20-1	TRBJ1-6	CSANRDYNSPLHF
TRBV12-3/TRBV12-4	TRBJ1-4	CASRDTNEKLFF
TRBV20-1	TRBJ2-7	CSAELGTSGSYEQYF
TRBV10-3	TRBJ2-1	CAIRGTSGSLNEQFF
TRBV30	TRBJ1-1	CAWRGRGGTEAFF
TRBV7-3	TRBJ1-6	CASSLGTGISSPLHF
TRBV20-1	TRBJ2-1	CSARGTSGYNEQFF
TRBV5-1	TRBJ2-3	CASDQGRRTDTQYF
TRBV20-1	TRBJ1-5	CSASRGVNQPQHF
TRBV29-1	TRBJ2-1	CSVEKGTGEAYNEQFF